The 9 T cell receptor beta chains below come from one sample, sequenced in a study of blood T cell repertoires in COVID-19. Libraries were prepared by immunoSEQ multiplex PCR; TCRdb keeps only in-frame clonotypes and omits some of them. The table shows around 280,000 clones, with roughly nine tenths occurring only once. Material for sequencing was peripheral blood. These receptors were taken from a woman younger than 45 with COVID-19, enrolled during active disease.

The CDR3: CASRQGESNQPQHF. The CDR3 DNA reads TGTGCCAGCAGACAGGGGGAGAGCAATCAGCCCCAGCATTTT. This chain links TRBV19 with TRBJ1-5, with TRBD1 matching over 9 bases. The germline CDR1 and CDR2 sequences are LNHDA and SQIVND (reference sequence). CDR3 size: 14 residues. With 9 bases clipped from V and 1 base from J, the junction kept 4 bases outside the gene matches.

The J gene is TRBJ1-2, the V gene TRBV29-1, with a weak D call TRBD1 (5 bases). The V end was cut by 4 bases, the J end by 4 bases, with 10 bases between. The CDR3 is 12 amino acids. CDR1 SQVTM and CDR2 ANQGSEA come from the germline V gene. CDR3: CSVAQGSYGYTF. The DNA for the CDR3 is TGCAGCGTTGCTCAGGGAAGCTATGGCTACACCTTC.

The chain recombines TRBV12-3 or TRBV12-4 with TRBJ1-3; D remains unclear. The CDR3 loop spans 12 amino acids. V was trimmed by 6 bases and J by 3 bases, leaving 6 bases between them. This chain's CDR3 is CASREGGNTIYF. The CDR3 DNA is TGTGCCAGCAGGGAGGGTGGAAACACCATATATTTT.

DNA for the CDR3: TGCAGTGCTAGAGATCAGGATGGCTACACCTTC. Translating gives CSARDQDGYTF. This chain connects TRBV20-1 to TRBJ1-2; D remains unclear. In germline, CDR1 is DFQATT, CDR2 SNEGSKA (reference sequence). CDR3 size: 11 residues. Trimming removed 0 bases from V and 6 bases from J, with 5 bases in between.

In its sample, this clone was seen once. The chain carries TRBV29-1 and TRBJ2-5, with 8 bases aligning to TRBD1. J was trimmed by 2 bases and V by 0 bases; bases with no gene match: 23. This CDR3 contains 21 residues. Germline V gene sequence: CDR1 SQVTM, CDR2 ANQGSEA. The CDR3, as DNA: TGCAGCGTTGAAGATTTAGACACGGCTACCTGGGACAGGCACAATCAAGAGACCCAGTACTTC. Translating gives CSVEDLDTATWDRHNQETQYF.

The chain has TRBV2 and TRBJ1-3; no definite D call. The CDR3 has 15 residues. Germline CDR1 is SNHLY and CDR2 is FYNNEI. V gave up 4 bases and J gave up 0 bases, with 10 bases separating them. The CDR3 DNA reads TGTGCCAGCAGTGCCGACACCCTCTCTGGAAACACCATATATTTT. It translates to CASSADTLSGNTIYF.

This chain uses TRBV15 with TRBJ1-5, with D unresolved. Germline lookup yields CDR1 LNHNV and CDR2 YYDKDF (reference sequence). With 0 bases removed from V and 4 bases from J, the gap between germline ends came to 10 bases. CDR3 length: 15 amino acids. CDR3 in amino acids: CATSRDRRFNQPQHF. DNA for the CDR3: TGTGCCACCAGCAGAGATCGCAGGTTTAATCAGCCCCAGCATTTT.

This chain joins TRBV19 and TRBJ1-2, with 10 positions matching TRBD1. Germline loops: CDR1 LNHDA, CDR2 SQIVND (reference sequence). Trimming took 5 bases from V and 0 from J; bases not matched to a gene: 9. The CDR3 totals 17 residues. In nucleotides, the CDR3 is TGTGCCAGTAGTCCATGGGACAGGGGTCAAGCTAACTATGGCTACACCTTC. Translation gives CASSPWDRGQANYGYTF.

The CDR3 spells CASSLGLAGGYNEQFF. For the CDR3, the DNA is TGTGCCAGCAGCTTAGGACTAGCGGGGGGCTACAATGAGCAGTTCTTC. The chain couples TRBV11-1 to TRBJ2-1, with TRBD2 matching 13 bases. V shed 1 base, J shed 3 bases, and the junction held 0 bases outside the gene matches. The CDR3 is 16 residues long. Looked up from germline, CDR1 is SGHAT and CDR2 is FQDESV (reference sequence).